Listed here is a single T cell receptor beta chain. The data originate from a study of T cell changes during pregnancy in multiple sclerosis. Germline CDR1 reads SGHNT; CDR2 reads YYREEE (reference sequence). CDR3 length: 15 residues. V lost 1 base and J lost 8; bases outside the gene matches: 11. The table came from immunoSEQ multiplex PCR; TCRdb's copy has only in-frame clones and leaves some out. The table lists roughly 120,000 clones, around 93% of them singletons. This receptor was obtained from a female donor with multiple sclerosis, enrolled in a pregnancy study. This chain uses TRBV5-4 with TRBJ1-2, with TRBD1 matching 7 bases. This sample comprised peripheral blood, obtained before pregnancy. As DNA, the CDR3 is TGTGCCAGCAGCTTGTGGGCAGGGGGAAAGAACGGCTACACCTTC. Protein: CASSLWAGGKNGYTF.